These T cell receptor beta chains were read from a single sample in a study of regulatory T cells in long-lasting Graves disease. TCRdb reprocessed the multiplex PCR reads via MiXCR and lists one record per CDR3 protein. The top ten hold around 7% of the sample, which has fewer than 550,000 distinct CDR3 sequences, about 22% seen once. The sequencing used peripheral blood mononuclear cells (PBMCs), collected when the disease was refractory, from a patient treated with antithyroid drugs. Receptor source: a female donor with Graves disease. CDR3s include the opening cysteine and the closing phenylalanine or tryptophan. A D gene is named only where the DNA matches it firmly. Size is stated for part of the rows, as once, few or many counts, or as a class when the clone is expanded.

TRBD1,TRBV27,many,14,TRBJ2-7,CASSRKGQGYEQYF,TGTGCCAGCAGTCGAAAAGGACAGGGCTACGAGCAGTACTTC
TRBD1,TRBV28,many,15,TRBJ1-5,CASINGQGNYQPQHF,TGTGCCAGCATCAATGGACAGGGAAATTATCAGCCCCAGCATTTT
NA,TRBV4-1,NA,16,TRBJ2-6,CASSHSTSSGANVLTF,TGCGCCAGCAGCCATTCTACGAGCTCTGGGGCCAACGTCCTGACTTTC
NA,TRBV29-1,NA,13,TRBJ2-7,CSAGHPTAYEQYF,TGCAGCGCCGGACACCCCACCGCCTACGAGCAGTACTTC
NA,TRBV19,many,14,TRBJ1-5,CASSPDQVRQPQHF,TGTGCCAGTAGTCCAGACCAGGTTCGACAGCCCCAGCATTTT
TRBD1,TRBV29-1,many,12,TRBJ1-2,CSVSGGVYGYTF,TGCAGCGTTTCAGGGGGGGTCTATGGCTACACCTTC
TRBD1,TRBV25-1,many,16,TRBJ2-5,CASSEYSDREQETQYF,TGTGCCAGCAGTGAGTACTCGGACAGGGAACAAGAGACCCAGTACTTC
TRBD1,TRBV2,many,18,TRBJ2-1,CASFERKVTGQGFSEQFF,TGTGCCAGCTTCGAACGCAAGGTGACGGGACAGGGGTTCAGTGAGCAGTTCTTC
TRBD1,TRBV30,few,14,TRBJ2-5,CAWGQGAAAETQYF,TGTGCCTGGGGACAGGGGGCGGCTGCAGAGACCCAGTACTTC
NA,TRBV4-3,NA,17,TRBJ1-1,CASSQDDRGVGNTEAFF,TGCGCCAGCAGCCAAGATGATAGGGGAGTCGGGAACACTGAAGCTTTCTTT
TRBD1,TRBV5-1,NA,15,TRBJ1-1,CASSLLTGMNTEAFF,TGCGCCAGCAGCTTACTGACAGGGATGAACACTGAAGCTTTCTTT
NA,TRBV28,many,13,TRBJ2-7,CASRTTGVGEQYF,TGTGCCAGCAGGACGACAGGTGTCGGGGAGCAGTACTTC
TRBD2,TRBV7-6,NA,16,TRBJ2-5,CASSSIGGLAGETQYF,TGTGCCAGCAGCTCGATAGGGGGACTAGCTGGAGAGACCCAGTACTTC
NA,TRBV6-2/TRBV6-3,many,14,TRBJ2-7,CASSHSGAVYEQYF,TGTGCCAGCAGTCACTCCGGGGCTGTCTACGAGCAGTACTTC
NA,TRBV6-1,few,14,TRBJ2-7,CASRMSSASYEQYF,TGTGCCAGCCGGATGAGTTCTGCCTCCTACGAGCAGTACTTC
NA,TRBV7-2,many,14,TRBJ1-4,CASSLALANEKLFF,TGTGCCAGCAGCTTAGCGTTGGCTAATGAAAAACTGTTTTTT
TRBD2,TRBV4-3,NA,17,TRBJ2-2,CASSQDRGGKVTGELFF,TGCGCCAGCAGCCAAGATCGGGGGGGCAAGGTGACCGGGGAGCTGTTTTTT
NA,TRBV20-1,once,15,TRBJ2-3,CSARVYGSRTDTQYF,TGCAGTGCTAGAGTATACGGGAGCCGCACAGATACGCAGTATTTT
NA,TRBV28,many,14,TRBJ2-1,CASSLFSTRDEQFF,TGTGCCAGCAGTTTATTTTCGACTAGGGATGAGCAGTTCTTC
TRBD2,TRBV5-8,NA,16,TRBJ2-7,CASSTGTSVSSYEQYF,TGTGCCAGCAGCACGGGGACTAGCGTAAGCTCCTACGAGCAGTACTTC
TRBD2,TRBV7-2,many,16,TRBJ2-7,CASSFKASGGSYEQYF,TGTGCCAGCAGCTTTAAGGCTAGCGGGGGGTCCTACGAGCAGTACTTC
TRBD1,TRBV4-1,few,15,TRBJ1-2,CASSQSLRDSRDYTF,TGCGCCAGCAGCCAATCCCTTCGGGACAGCCGGGACTACACCTTC
TRBD2,TRBV4-1,few,16,TRBJ2-5,CASSQDPSGRDETQYF,TGCGCCAGCAGCCAAGATCCGAGCGGGAGGGATGAGACCCAGTACTTC
TRBD1,TRBV28,many,12,TRBJ2-7,CASRSTGEEQYF,TGTGCCAGCAGGTCGACAGGGGAAGAGCAGTACTTC
NA,TRBV4-1,NA,15,TRBJ1-4,CASSQDGRDNEKLFF,TGCGCCAGCAGCCAAGATGGCCGAGATAATGAAAAACTGTTTTTT
NA,TRBV19,NA,13,TRBJ2-1,CASSITGGAEQFF,TGTGCCAGTAGTATCACAGGTGGGGCTGAGCAGTTCTTC
NA,TRBV29-1,NA,16,TRBJ2-2,CSVTVPNQYLAGELFF,TGCAGCGTTACGGTCCCTAATCAGTATCTGGCCGGGGAGCTGTTTTTT
NA,TRBV12-3/TRBV12-4,many,16,TRBJ2-7,CASSGGTLERSYEQYF,TGTGCCAGCAGTGGGGGGACTTTAGAGCGCTCCTACGAGCAGTACTTC
NA,TRBV5-1,few,14,TRBJ2-7,CASSLAVGASVQYF,TGCGCCAGCAGCTTGGCCGTGGGGGCCAGCGTGCAGTACTTC
NA,TRBV7-2,many,13,TRBJ2-5,CASSPLFQETQYF,TGTGCCAGCAGCCCCTTGTTCCAAGAGACCCAGTACTTC
NA,TRBV12-3/TRBV12-4,many,14,TRBJ1-4,CASSGTGFSEKLFF,TGTGCCAGCAGTGGCACAGGGTTTAGTGAAAAACTGTTTTTT
TRBD2,TRBV5-1,few,16,TRBJ2-1,CASSFVPAGTYNEQFF,TGCGCCAGCAGCTTTGTGCCAGCGGGGACCTACAATGAGCAGTTCTTC
NA,TRBV11-2,many,14,TRBJ1-2,CASSLDGDLGGYTF,TGTGCCAGCAGCTTAGATGGGGATCTAGGAGGCTACACCTTC
NA,TRBV20-1,NA,14,TRBJ1-3,CSALHGYSGNTIYF,TGCAGTGCCTTACACGGATACTCTGGAAACACCATATATTTT
NA,TRBV13,many,15,TRBJ1-2,CASSSPGWSTYGYTF,TGTGCCAGCAGCTCACCCGGGTGGTCCACCTATGGCTACACCTTC
TRBD1,TRBV10-3,few,15,TRBJ2-7,CAISEPGTAPSEQYF,TGTGCCATCAGTGAGCCTGGGACAGCCCCCTCCGAGCAGTACTTC
NA,TRBV20-1,many,11,TRBJ2-5,CSARIQETQYF,TGCAGTGCTAGGATTCAAGAGACCCAGTACTTC
NA,TRBV7-2,NA,17,TRBJ2-2,CASSLKPPGVRSGELFF,TGTGCCAGCAGCCTAAAACCCCCAGGGGTGAGGTCCGGGGAGCTGTTTTTT
NA,TRBV10-3,many,15,TRBJ2-7,CAISGAGRENYEQYF,TGTGCCATCAGTGGCGCCGGCAGGGAAAACTACGAGCAGTACTTC
NA,TRBV9,few,17,TRBJ1-2,CASRISPSRGGDYGYTF,TGTGCCAGCAGGATCTCTCCCAGTCGAGGGGGGGACTATGGCTACACCTTC
NA,TRBV2,many,15,TRBJ1-5,CASSASGQFNQPQHF,TGTGCCAGCAGTGCCAGCGGGCAGTTCAATCAGCCCCAGCATTTT
TRBD2,TRBV28,NA,15,TRBJ2-7,CASSSMGGGDYEQYF,TGTGCCAGCAGCTCTATGGGGGGGGGAGACTACGAGCAGTACTTC
TRBD1,TRBV7-2,many,14,TRBJ1-2,CASSKGTGTYGYTF,TGTGCCAGCTCTAAAGGGACAGGGACCTATGGCTACACCTTC
NA,TRBV6-1,many,13,TRBJ1-6,CASRPGRSSPLHF,TGTGCCAGCAGGCCTGGACGTTCTTCACCCCTCCACTTT
TRBD1,TRBV27,many,15,TRBJ1-1,CASSSDRGQNTEAFF,TGTGCCAGCAGCTCGGACAGGGGCCAGAACACTGAAGCTTTCTTT
NA,TRBV15,many,13,TRBJ1-1,CATSDQGGTEAFF,TGTGCCACCTCGGACCAGGGAGGGACTGAAGCTTTCTTT
NA,TRBV12-3/TRBV12-4,few,13,TRBJ1-4,CASSSRHGEKLFF,TGTGCCAGCAGTTCACGGCATGGGGAAAAACTGTTTTTT
TRBD2,TRBV6-1,NA,14,TRBJ2-4,CASSVGLDKNIQYF,TGTGCCAGCAGTGTGGGACTAGACAAAAACATTCAGTACTTC
NA,TRBV4-1,many,13,TRBJ1-1,CASNRGVNTEAFF,TGCGCCAGCAACCGAGGAGTGAACACTGAAGCTTTCTTT
NA,TRBV28,NA,16,TRBJ2-5,CASSFARGGYQETQYF,TGTGCCAGCAGTTTCGCCAGAGGGGGGTACCAAGAGACCCAGTACTTC
NA,TRBV2,NA,11,TRBJ2-1,CASSSSLEQFF,TGTGCCAGCAGCTCGAGTCTTGAGCAGTTCTTC
TRBD1,TRBV4-1,few,17,TRBJ2-7,CASSQPFRDRGQDEQYF,TGCGCCAGCAGCCAGCCCTTCCGGGACAGGGGGCAGGACGAGCAGTACTTC
NA,TRBV19,many,15,TRBJ1-2,CASSMGNGRNYGYTF,TGTGCCAGTAGTATGGGAAACGGGCGGAACTATGGCTACACCTTC
NA,TRBV7-6,many,15,TRBJ2-5,CASSGLVGIGETQYF,TGTGCCAGCAGCGGGCTCGTTGGGATAGGCGAGACCCAGTACTTC
TRBD1,TRBV7-2,NA,14,TRBJ2-7,CASSKLQGVHEQYF,TGTGCCAGCAGCAAGCTTCAGGGGGTCCACGAGCAGTACTTC
NA,TRBV20-1,many,15,TRBJ1-2,CSATSGGPSLYGYTF,TGCAGTGCGACCTCGGGGGGGCCATCCCTCTATGGCTACACCTTC
NA,TRBV29-1,many,14,TRBJ2-7,CSVGWATPSYEQYF,TGCAGCGTTGGATGGGCCACTCCGTCCTACGAGCAGTACTTC
TRBD1,TRBV20-1,NA,21,TRBJ1-6,CSAKTRDRGTRLSSYNSPLHF,TGCAGTGCTAAAACTAGGGACAGGGGGACCCGATTGTCCTCCTATAATTCACCCCTCCACTTT
NA,TRBV6-5,many,13,TRBJ2-5,CASSYGNEETQYF,TGTGCCAGCAGTTACGGCAACGAAGAGACCCAGTACTTC
NA,TRBV7-9,NA,15,TRBJ2-2,CASSPGVTNTGELFF,TGTGCCAGCAGTCCAGGGGTTACGAACACCGGGGAGCTGTTTTTT